The 10 T cell receptor beta chains given below trace back to one sample, sequenced in a study of T-cell reconstitution after alpha-beta-depleted transplantation in children. TCRbeta library preparation incorporated unique molecular identifiers. TCRdb reprocessed the PCR reads with MiXCR, giving one entry per CDR3 protein. The data hold about 540,000 distinct CDR3 sequences, with approximately 20% observed a single time. Source: PBMCs from the stem cell graft donor, taken from the stem cell graft. The receptors derive from a human donor who donated a stem cell graft to a child with acute lymphoblastic leukemia.

This clonotype has more than one count but fewer than ten. This chain joins TRBV18 and TRBJ2-1, with 8 bases matching TRBD2. There are 15 residues in the CDR3. Per the germline V gene, CDR1 is KGHSH and CDR2 is LQKENI. V shed 2 bases and J 4 bases; nucleotides not matched to a gene: 4. CDR3 protein: CASSPGLALYNEQFF. The CDR3 DNA follows: TGTGCCAGCTCACCAGGACTAGCATTGTACAATGAGCAGTTCTTC. Full variable domain (missing parts from reference TRBV18 and TRBJ2-1): NAGVMQNPRHLVRRRGQEARLRCSPMKGHSHVYWYRQLPEEGLKFMVYLQKENIIDESGMPKERFSAEFPKEGPSILRIQQVVRGDSAAYFCASSPGLALYNEQFFGPGTRLTVL.

Details on this clonotype: Sequence at one end of the junction differs from germline and may be a read error. V usage is TRBV2 and J usage is TRBJ2-1, with a possible D match to TRBD1 (6 bases). The CDR3 extends over 17 amino acids. CDR1 is SNHLY, CDR2 FYNNEI, per germline. The CDR3 here is CASSGDRLKSSYYEQFF. The DNA of the CDR3 is TGTGCCAGCAGTGGAGACAGGTTGAAGAGCTCCTACTATGAGCAGTTCTTC. The variable domain in full, with the rest retrieved from reference TRBV2 and TRBJ2-1, is EPEVTQTPSHQVTQMGQEVILRCVPISNHLYFYWYRQILGQKVEFLVSFYNNEISEKSEIFDDQFSVERPDGSNFTLKIRSTKLEDSAMYFCASSGDRLKSSYYEQFFGPGTRLTVL.

This clonotype was found a few times. This rearrangement joins TRBV12-3 or TRBV12-4 to TRBJ2-1; TRBD2 aligns across 13 bases. This CDR3 region has 16 residues. The junction had 13 bases not matched to a gene; V was cut back by 8 bases and J by 9 bases. The CDR3 DNA reads as TGTGCCAGCTCCACAGACGGGACTAGCGGGACTTTTGAGCAGTTCTTC. This codes for CASSTDGTSGTFEQFF.

The V gene is TRBV13, the J gene TRBJ2-7; 10 bases fit TRBD2. In germline, CDR1 is PRHDT, CDR2 FYEKMQ (reference sequence). V lost 2 bases and J lost 5; bases outside the gene matches: 6. This CDR3 comprises 15 residues. The CDR3 coding sequence is TGTGCCAGCAGCTTACCTAGCGGGAGTCCGCACGAGCAGTACTTC. Protein product: CASSLPSGSPHEQYF.

This clonotype turned up a few times. V gene TRBV29-1 combines with J gene TRBJ2-1, with D unclear. The germline V and J ends were trimmed by 4 bases and 15 bases, with 13 bases remaining between them. There are 10 residues in the CDR3. Germline CDR1 SQVTM, CDR2 ANQGSEA. CDR3 sequence: CSVVSESRFF. As DNA, the CDR3 is TGCAGCGTTGTGTCGGAGAGTCGGTTCTTC.

V usage is TRBV5-1 and J usage is TRBJ2-1, with D tentatively TRBD2 (5 bases). The V and J ends lost 4 bases and 8 bases respectively, with 19 bases between them. Germline V lookup: CDR1 SGHRS, CDR2 YFSETQ. The CDR3 consists of 15 residues. The DNA of the CDR3 is TGCGCCAGCAGCGAAACGGGAATAGCTATCGATGAGCAGTTCTTC. Translated, it gives CASSETGIAIDEQFF.

The chain joins TRBV7-9 to TRBJ2-7, with 13 bases identical to TRBD2. V was pared by 4 bases and J by 6 bases, with 6 bases of the junction left unmatched. This CDR3 has 15 residues. CDR1 and CDR2 from the germline V gene are SEHNR and FQNEAQ (reference sequence). The chain's CDR3 is CASSSPGTSGTEQYF. In nucleotides, the CDR3 is TGTGCCAGCAGCTCCCCTGGGACTAGCGGGACCGAGCAGTACTTC.

This clonotype was observed a few times. This chain links TRBV7-8 with TRBJ1-5; 7 bases map to TRBD1. The germline V gene encodes CDR1 SGHVS and CDR2 FQNEAQ. J was trimmed by 2 bases and V by 1 base; bases with no gene match: 8. The CDR3 is 17 amino acids. The CDR3 reads CASSLGYRGKGNQPQHF. The CDR3 region has the DNA TGTGCCAGCAGCTTAGGGTACAGGGGAAAAGGCAATCAGCCCCAGCATTTT.

CDR3 sequence: CASSFYWGSGATDTQYF. The CDR3 coding sequence is TGTGCCAGCAGCTTCTATTGGGGGAGCGGAGCCACAGATACGCAGTATTTT. The chain uses TRBV7-9 and TRBJ2-3; either TRBD1 or TRBD2 may supply D (5 bases each). V was shortened by 3 bases and J by 2 bases, with 18 bases between the two germline ends. The CDR3 extends over 17 amino acids. Germline V gene sequence: CDR1 SEHNR, CDR2 FQNEAQ (reference sequence).

CDR3 bases: TGCAGCGTTGAGGGGGGGACAGGGAGGAATGAGCAGTTCTTC. Encoded protein: CSVEGGTGRNEQFF. V is TRBV29-1 and J is TRBJ2-1; TRBD1 aligns across 9 bases. The CDR3 consists of 14 residues. V shed 3 bases, J shed 7 bases, and the junction held 7 bases outside the gene matches. In germline, CDR1 is SQVTM, CDR2 ANQGSEA.